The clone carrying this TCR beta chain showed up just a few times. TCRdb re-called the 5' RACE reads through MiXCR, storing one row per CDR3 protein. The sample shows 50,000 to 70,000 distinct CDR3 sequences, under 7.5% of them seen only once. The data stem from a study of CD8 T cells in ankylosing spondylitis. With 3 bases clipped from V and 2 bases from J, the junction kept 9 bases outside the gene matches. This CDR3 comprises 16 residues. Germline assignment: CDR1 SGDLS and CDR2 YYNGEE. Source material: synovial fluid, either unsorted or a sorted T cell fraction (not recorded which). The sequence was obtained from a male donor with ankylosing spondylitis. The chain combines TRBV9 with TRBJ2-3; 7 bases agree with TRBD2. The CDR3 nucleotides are TGTGCCAGCAGCGCCCGGGGGGAAAGTCTCACAGATACGCAGTATTTT. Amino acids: CASSARGESLTDTQYF. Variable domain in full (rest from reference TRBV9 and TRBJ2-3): DSGVTQTPKHLITATGQRVTLRCSPRSGDLSVYWYQQSLDQGLQFLIQYYNGEERAKGNILERFSAQQFPDLHSELNLSSLELGDSALYFCASSARGESLTDTQYFGPGTRLTVL.